This T cell receptor beta chain was obtained from a study of spatial heterogeneity in lung cancer. Time point reported: blood at routine non-recurrence follow-up after resection. Every individual TCR cDNA molecule carried its own unique molecular identifier, which allowed correction of PCR and sequencing errors. TCRdb used MiXCR to reprocess the 5' RACE reads, holding one entry per CDR3 protein. Of about 94,000 distinct CDR3 sequences in the sample, approximately 19% were seen once. The sample was PBMCs, taken at follow-up. This TCR came from a male donor with early-stage non-small cell lung cancer.

CDR3 bases: TGTGCCAGCAGGCGCCATGGGACAGCCACCACAGATACGCAGTATTTT. This codes for CASRRHGTATTDTQYF. V usage is TRBV12-3 or TRBV12-4 and J usage is TRBJ2-3, with 7 positions matching TRBD1. Germline trimming cut 6 bases from V and 2 bases from J; bases unmatched to any gene: 11. The CDR3 sequence is 16 residues long.